This record covers a single T cell receptor beta chain. What it binds is not known. Amplification used 60 Vbeta primers and 13 Jbeta primers. Using immunoSEQ multiplex PCR, the repertoire was profiled, and TCRdb retains in-frame clones only, with some absent. In all, the sample yields about 88,000 clones. These data originate in a study of cytomegalovirus exposure and HLA in healthy donors. Findings of the study overall: Some highly shared sequence variants likely arose as a pipeline artifact. A later analysis linked about 17,000 TCR beta sequences to HLA alleles at 0.05 false discovery rate.

The CDR3 covers 13 residues. Germline V gives CDR1 MNHNS, CDR2 SASEGT. Trimming removed 8 bases from V and 4 bases from J; junction bases left unmatched: 7. This chain links TRBV6-1 with TRBJ1-2, with 7 bases fitting TRBD1. The sample comprised PBMCs. This receptor was taken from a girl aged 5-17 years in good health and CMV-seropositive. CDR3 loop: CASVRGQLYGYTF. The CDR3 nucleotides are TGTGCCAGCGTAAGGGGACAGCTCTATGGCTACACCTTC.